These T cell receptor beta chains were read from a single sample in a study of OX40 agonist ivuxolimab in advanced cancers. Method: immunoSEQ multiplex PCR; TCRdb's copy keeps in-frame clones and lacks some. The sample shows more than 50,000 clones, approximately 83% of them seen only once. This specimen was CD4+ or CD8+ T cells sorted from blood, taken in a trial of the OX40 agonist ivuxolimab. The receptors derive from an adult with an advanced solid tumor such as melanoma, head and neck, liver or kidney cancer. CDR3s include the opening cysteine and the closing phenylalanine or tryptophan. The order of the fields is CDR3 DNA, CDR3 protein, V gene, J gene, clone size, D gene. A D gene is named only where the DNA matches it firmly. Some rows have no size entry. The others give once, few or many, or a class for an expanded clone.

DNA: TGTGCCAGCAGCTTAGTGCCCGGCTTAGTTTTAAAAGAGACCCAGTACTTC
CDR3: CASSLVPGLVLKETQYF
V: TRBV11-1
J: TRBJ2-5
size: NA
D: NA

DNA: TGTGCCAGCAGCTTAGCAGCCAGCAGGGCAGAGACCCAGTACTTC
CDR3: CASSLAASRAETQYF
V: TRBV11-2
J: TRBJ2-5
size: once
D: NA

DNA: TGTGCCAGCAGTTACGTCCAGCTGAACACCGGGGAGCTGTTTTTT
CDR3: CASSYVQLNTGELFF
V: TRBV6-5
J: TRBJ2-2
size: NA
D: NA

DNA: TGTGCCAGCAGTGAATACAGGCAGCCCACCTTCGTGACCGGGGAGCTGTTTTTT
CDR3: CASSEYRQPTFVTGELFF
V: TRBV6-1
J: TRBJ2-2
size: NA
D: NA

DNA: TGTGCCAGCACCCAGAAGGGGGTCAACAAGAACACTGAAGCTTTCTTT
CDR3: CASTQKGVNKNTEAFF
V: TRBV7-9
J: TRBJ1-1
size: once
D: NA

DNA: TGTGCCAGCAGTGATGGGGACGATCAGCCCCAGCATTTT
CDR3: CASSDGDDQPQHF
V: TRBV9
J: TRBJ1-5
size: NA
D: NA

DNA: TGTGCCAGCAGTTTATCTCTGGGGGCAACCTACGAGCAGTACTTC
CDR3: CASSLSLGATYEQYF
V: TRBV28
J: TRBJ2-7
size: NA
D: NA

DNA: TGTGCCAGCAGTGGTTTACAGGGGGAAAACACCGGGGAGCTGTTTTTT
CDR3: CASSGLQGENTGELFF
V: TRBV6-1
J: TRBJ2-2
size: NA
D: TRBD1

DNA: TGTGCCATTACCTTGGGGTTCAGTGAAGCTTTCTTT
CDR3: CAITLGFSEAFF
V: TRBV7-9
J: TRBJ1-1
size: NA
D: NA

DNA: TGTGCCAGCTCCGACACTAGCTATGGCTACACCTTC
CDR3: CASSDTSYGYTF
V: TRBV11-2
J: TRBJ1-2
size: NA
D: NA

DNA: TGCGCCAGCAGCCAAGATTTGACCCAGGGGAACCAGCCCCAGCATTTT
CDR3: CASSQDLTQGNQPQHF
V: TRBV4-3
J: TRBJ1-5
size: NA
D: NA

DNA: TGTGCCAGCAACTCACACGGGACTCTGTATGGCTACACCTTC
CDR3: CASNSHGTLYGYTF
V: TRBV28
J: TRBJ1-2
size: NA
D: NA

DNA: TGTGCCAGCAGCTTTATCGATGAGCAGTTCTTC
CDR3: CASSFIDEQFF
V: TRBV5-6
J: TRBJ2-1
size: NA
D: NA

DNA: TGTGCCAGCAGCTTAACATCCGTTGAAAAACTGTTTTTT
CDR3: CASSLTSVEKLFF
V: TRBV7-9
J: TRBJ1-4
size: NA
D: NA

DNA: TGTGCCAGCAGTGCGGGAACACGACCTTATAGCAATCAGCCCCAGCATTTT
CDR3: CASSAGTRPYSNQPQHF
V: TRBV2
J: TRBJ1-5
size: NA
D: NA

DNA: TGTGCCAGCAGGAATGACAGGGGATTCGGCTACACCTTC
CDR3: CASRNDRGFGYTF
V: TRBV5-4
J: TRBJ1-2
size: many
D: TRBD1

DNA: TGCGCCAGCAGCCAAGATGAGACAGGCAGCTCCTACGAGCAGTACTTC
CDR3: CASSQDETGSSYEQYF
V: TRBV4-1
J: TRBJ2-7
size: NA
D: NA

DNA: TGTGCCAGCAGCTTTGACATGGCCGGGGAGCTGTTTTTT
CDR3: CASSFDMAGELFF
V: TRBV7-3
J: TRBJ2-2
size: NA
D: NA

DNA: TGTGCCAGCAGTGACTCTAGCGGGGGGGCCAATGAGCAGTTCTTC
CDR3: CASSDSSGGANEQFF
V: TRBV6-5
J: TRBJ2-1
size: few
D: TRBD2

DNA: TGTGCCAGCAGCCTACAGGTGGGGGATAGCAATCAGCCCCAGCATTTT
CDR3: CASSLQVGDSNQPQHF
V: TRBV5-6
J: TRBJ1-5
size: NA
D: NA

DNA: TGTGCCAGCAGTCCCTTGGGTGGGGGGTACTCCTACGAGCAGTACTTC
CDR3: CASSPLGGGYSYEQYF
V: TRBV27
J: TRBJ2-7
size: few
D: NA

DNA: TGTGCCAGCAGCCAAGATTTGGATACGCAGTATTTT
CDR3: CASSQDLDTQYF
V: TRBV14
J: TRBJ2-3
size: NA
D: NA

DNA: TGTGCCAGCAGCTTAGTTCCTGGGGGCGAAGCTTTCTTT
CDR3: CASSLVPGGEAFF
V: TRBV7-8
J: TRBJ1-1
size: NA
D: NA

DNA: TGCAGCGTTGGCTTGGGTGAAGCTTTCTTT
CDR3: CSVGLGEAFF
V: TRBV29-1
J: TRBJ1-1
size: few
D: NA

DNA: TGCGCCAGCAGCCAAGAGCTGGACAGGGCAAGGGGCTACACCTTC
CDR3: CASSQELDRARGYTF
V: TRBV4-3
J: TRBJ1-2
size: NA
D: TRBD1

DNA: TGTGCCAGCAGTGAAATAACCAGCAGACTAGTCACCGGGGAGCTGTTTTTT
CDR3: CASSEITSRLVTGELFF
V: TRBV25-1
J: TRBJ2-2
size: once
D: NA

DNA: TGCGCCAGCAGCTTGGGTGGGAACACTGAAGCTTTCTTT
CDR3: CASSLGGNTEAFF
V: TRBV5-1
J: TRBJ1-1
size: NA
D: NA

DNA: TGTGCTAGTGGCCCCGGGGGCCGAGAGACCCAGTACTTC
CDR3: CASGPGGRETQYF
V: TRBV12-5
J: TRBJ2-5
size: NA
D: NA

DNA: TGTGCCACCAGCAGACAACGGGGCACAGATACGCAGTATTTT
CDR3: CATSRQRGTDTQYF
V: TRBV15
J: TRBJ2-3
size: NA
D: NA

DNA: TGTGCCACCAGCAGAGATGTGGGCCCGGAGACCCAGTACTTC
CDR3: CATSRDVGPETQYF
V: TRBV15
J: TRBJ2-5
size: NA
D: NA

DNA: TGTGCCAGCAGCGATGGACAGGGTTATGAAAAACTGTTTTTT
CDR3: CASSDGQGYEKLFF
V: TRBV9
J: TRBJ1-4
size: NA
D: TRBD1

DNA: TGTGCCAGCAGTGAAATCCCAATCAGGGTAACTAACTATGGCTACACCTTC
CDR3: CASSEIPIRVTNYGYTF
V: TRBV6-1
J: TRBJ1-2
size: NA
D: NA

DNA: TGTGCCAGCAGTTACTCGCCAGGGGGTAATGAGCAGTTCTTC
CDR3: CASSYSPGGNEQFF
V: TRBV6-5
J: TRBJ2-1
size: NA
D: TRBD1

DNA: TGTGCCAGCAGTACCCTGACTGTTACCTACGAGCAGTACTTC
CDR3: CASSTLTVTYEQYF
V: TRBV6-1
J: TRBJ2-7
size: NA
D: NA

DNA: TGTGCCAGCAGTTTTCGCTCAGATACGCAGTATTTT
CDR3: CASSFRSDTQYF
V: TRBV27
J: TRBJ2-3
size: NA
D: NA

DNA: TGTGCCAGCTCACCACGGGGCGCGGGACAGCTATACGAGCAGTACTTC
CDR3: CASSPRGAGQLYEQYF
V: TRBV18
J: TRBJ2-7
size: NA
D: NA

DNA: TGTGCCAGTACCCCCTCGGCACTCTCTGGAAACACCATATATTTT
CDR3: CASTPSALSGNTIYF
V: TRBV19
J: TRBJ1-3
size: NA
D: NA

DNA: TGTGCCAGCAGCCCCCCGGGTGGCTACGAGCAGTACTTC
CDR3: CASSPPGGYEQYF
V: TRBV9
J: TRBJ2-7
size: NA
D: NA

DNA: TGTGCCATCCCGGGACGGAGACCCTACGAGCAGTACTTC
CDR3: CAIPGRRPYEQYF
V: TRBV2
J: TRBJ2-7
size: NA
D: NA

DNA: TGTGCCAGCAGCCCTCTCCCACCCGAAGGAACAGATACGCAGTATTTT
CDR3: CASSPLPPEGTDTQYF
V: TRBV7-9
J: TRBJ2-3
size: NA
D: NA

DNA: TGTGCCAGCAGGGGGACAGGTCGGGGCGGCTACACCTTC
CDR3: CASRGTGRGGYTF
V: TRBV6-1
J: TRBJ1-2
size: NA
D: TRBD1

DNA: TGTGCCAGTAAGATCAGTGGGGGTTCCCATGAGCAGTTCTTC
CDR3: CASKISGGSHEQFF
V: TRBV19
J: TRBJ2-1
size: NA
D: NA